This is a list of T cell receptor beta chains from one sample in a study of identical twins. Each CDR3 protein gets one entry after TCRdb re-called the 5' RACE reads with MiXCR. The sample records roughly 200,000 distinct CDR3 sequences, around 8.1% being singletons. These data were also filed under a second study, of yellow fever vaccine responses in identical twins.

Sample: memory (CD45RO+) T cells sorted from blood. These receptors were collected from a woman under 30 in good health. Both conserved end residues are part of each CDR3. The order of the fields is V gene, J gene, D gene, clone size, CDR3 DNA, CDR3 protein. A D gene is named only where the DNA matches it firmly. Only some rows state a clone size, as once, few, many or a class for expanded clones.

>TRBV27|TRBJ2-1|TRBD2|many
TGTGCCAGCAGTTTTTTCGATCAAGCGGGGGGTCCAAATGAGCAGTTCTTC
CASSFFDQAGGPNEQFF
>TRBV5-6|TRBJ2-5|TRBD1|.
TGTGCCAGCAGCTTCGACAGGGGACGGGCTCAAGAGACCCAGTACTTC
CASSFDRGRAQETQYF
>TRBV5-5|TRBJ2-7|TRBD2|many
TGTGCCAGCAGCTTGGCCGCGGGAGGGATAAGCGAGCAGTACTTC
CASSLAAGGISEQYF
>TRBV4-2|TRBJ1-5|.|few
TGTGCCAGCAGCCAAGGAGACAATCAGCCCCAGCATTTT
CASSQGDNQPQHF
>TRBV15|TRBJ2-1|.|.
TGTGCCACCAGCAACCGCCGGGACGCCAATGAGCAGTTCTTC
CATSNRRDANEQFF
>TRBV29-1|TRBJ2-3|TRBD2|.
TGCAGCGTTGAACCAAGCGGGGCTAGCACAGATACGCAGTATTTT
CSVEPSGASTDTQYF
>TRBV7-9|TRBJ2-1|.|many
TGTGCCAGCAGCTTAGGTGGGGGGTCCTACAATGAGCAGTTCTTC
CASSLGGGSYNEQFF
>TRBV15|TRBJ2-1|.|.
TGTGCCACCAAATCGGGGAGCTCCTACAATGAGCAGTTCTTC
CATKSGSSYNEQFF
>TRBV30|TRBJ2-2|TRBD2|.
TGTGCCAGGCGGGGGGGAAACACCGGGGAGCTGTTTTTT
CARRGGNTGELFF
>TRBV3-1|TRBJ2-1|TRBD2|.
TGTGCCAGCAGCCAACTGGGGACTAGCGGGTTTCAAAGGAATGAGCAGTTCTTC
CASSQLGTSGFQRNEQFF
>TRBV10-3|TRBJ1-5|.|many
TGTGCCATCAGTCTCGGGGGCGGCCAGCCCCAGCATTTT
CAISLGGGQPQHF
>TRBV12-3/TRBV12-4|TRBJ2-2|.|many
TGTGCCAGCACCCTGGGCGGCAACACCGGGGAGCTGTTTTTT
CASTLGGNTGELFF
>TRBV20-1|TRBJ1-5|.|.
TGCAGTGCTAGAGGTGTCCACTGGACAGCCGAGAGCAATCAGCCCCAGCATTTT
CSARGVHWTAESNQPQHF
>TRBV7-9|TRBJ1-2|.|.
TGTGCCAGCAGCTTAGCGGCTATGGCAGGCGCTAACTATGGCTACACCTTC
CASSLAAMAGANYGYTF
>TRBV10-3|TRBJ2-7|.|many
TGTGCCATCAGGCCCGGGGGTTTCGGTGAGCAGTACTTC
CAIRPGGFGEQYF
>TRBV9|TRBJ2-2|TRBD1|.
TGTGCCAGCAGCGCGGACAGGGGGGGACGGACCGGGGAGCTGGTTTTT
CASSADRGGRTGELVF
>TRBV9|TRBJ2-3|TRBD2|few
TGTGCCAGCAGCGGAGGACTAGCGGGAGGGCAAGATACGCAGTATTTT
CASSGGLAGGQDTQYF
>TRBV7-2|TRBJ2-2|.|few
TGTGCCAGCAGCTTATTTGTGAGTGGTACCGGGGAGCTGTTTTTT
CASSLFVSGTGELFF
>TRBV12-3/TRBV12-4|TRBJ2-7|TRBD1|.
TGTGCCAGCAGCCCCCCGGACAGGGCCTACGAGCAGTACTTC
CASSPPDRAYEQYF
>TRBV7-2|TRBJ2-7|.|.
TGTGCCAGCAGCTTAGTTATCTACGAGCAGTACTTC
CASSLVIYEQYF
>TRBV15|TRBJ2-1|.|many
TGTGCCACCAAGAGGGAAATTTCCTACAATGAGCAGTTCTTC
CATKREISYNEQFF
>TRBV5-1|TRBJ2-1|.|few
TGCGCCAGCAGCTTGTTAGCCGATGAGCAGTTCTTC
CASSLLADEQFF
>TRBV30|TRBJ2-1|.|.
TGTGCCTGGAGTCCGACTATTGGTGAGCAGTTCTTC
CAWSPTIGEQFF
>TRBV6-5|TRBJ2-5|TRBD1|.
TGTGCCAGCAGTTTTTCCGGGACAGCCGAAGAGACCCAGTACTTC
CASSFSGTAEETQYF
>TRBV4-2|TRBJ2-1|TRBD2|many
TGTGCCAGCAGCCAAGGTAGCGGGGGGGTCCATGAGCAGTTCTTC
CASSQGSGGVHEQFF
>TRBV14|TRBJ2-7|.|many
TGTGCCAGCAGCCAAGATTGGGGCGAGCAGTACTTC
CASSQDWGEQYF
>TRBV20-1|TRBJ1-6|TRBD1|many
TGCAGTGCTAGTGCGGGACAGGGGGCCTCACCCCTCCACTTT
CSASAGQGASPLHF
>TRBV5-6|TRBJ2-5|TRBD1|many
TGTGCCAGCAGCTTCCTTAGGACAGGGCACCAAGAGACCCAGTACTTC
CASSFLRTGHQETQYF
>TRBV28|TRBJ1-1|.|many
TGTGCCAGCAGTTTCTCGGCTGGCACTGAAGCTTTCTTT
CASSFSAGTEAFF
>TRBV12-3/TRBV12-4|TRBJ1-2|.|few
TGTGCCAGCAGCCATTCCGGGGGCGGGAATGGCTACACCTTC
CASSHSGGGNGYTF